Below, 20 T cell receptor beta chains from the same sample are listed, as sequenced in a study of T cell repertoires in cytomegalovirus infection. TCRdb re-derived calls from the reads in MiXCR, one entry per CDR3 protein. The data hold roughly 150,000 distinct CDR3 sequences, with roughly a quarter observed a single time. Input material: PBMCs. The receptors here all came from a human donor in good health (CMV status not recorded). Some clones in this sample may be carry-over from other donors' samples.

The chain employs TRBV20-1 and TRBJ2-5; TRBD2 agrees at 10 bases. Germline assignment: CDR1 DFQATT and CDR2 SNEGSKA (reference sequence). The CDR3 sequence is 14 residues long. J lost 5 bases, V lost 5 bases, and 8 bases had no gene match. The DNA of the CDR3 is TGCAGTGCTCCGCAGCGGGAGGGCCAGGAGACCCAGTACTTC. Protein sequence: CSAPQREGQETQYF.

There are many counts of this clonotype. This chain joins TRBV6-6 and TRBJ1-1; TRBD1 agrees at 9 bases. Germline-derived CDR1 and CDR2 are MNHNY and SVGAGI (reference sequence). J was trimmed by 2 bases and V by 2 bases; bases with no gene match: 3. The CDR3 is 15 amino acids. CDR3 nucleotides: TGTGCCAGCAGTTACGGGACAGGGCCCAACACTGAAGCTTTCTTT. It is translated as CASSYGTGPNTEAFF.

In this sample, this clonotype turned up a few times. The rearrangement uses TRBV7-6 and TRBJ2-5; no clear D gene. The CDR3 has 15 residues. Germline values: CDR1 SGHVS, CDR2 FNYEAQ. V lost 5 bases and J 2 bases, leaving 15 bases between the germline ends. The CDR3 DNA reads TGTGCCAGCAGCCTCGCGAATGTGGGGCAAGAGACCCAGTACTTC. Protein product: CASSLANVGQETQYF. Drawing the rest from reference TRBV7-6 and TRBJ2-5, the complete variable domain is GAGVSQSPRYKVTKRGQDVALRCDPISGHVSLYWYRQALGQGPEFLTYFNYEAQQDKSGLPNDRFSAERPEGSISTLTIQRTEQRDSAMYRCASSLANVGQETQYFGPGTRLLVL.

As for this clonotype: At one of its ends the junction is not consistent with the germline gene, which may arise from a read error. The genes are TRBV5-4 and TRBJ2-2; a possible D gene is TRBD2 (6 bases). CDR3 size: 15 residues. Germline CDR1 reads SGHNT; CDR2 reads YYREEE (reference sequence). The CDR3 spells CASSLWGGDTGELLF. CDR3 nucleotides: TGTGCCAGCAGCTTGTGGGGAGGTGACACCGGGGAGCTGCTTTTT.

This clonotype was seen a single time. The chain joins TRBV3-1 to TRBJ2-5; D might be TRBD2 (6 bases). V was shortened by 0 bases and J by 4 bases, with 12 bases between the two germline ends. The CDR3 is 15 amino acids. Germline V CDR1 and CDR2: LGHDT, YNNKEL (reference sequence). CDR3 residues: CASSQDRGGTETQYF. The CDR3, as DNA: TGTGCCAGCAGCCAAGATCGAGGCGGGACAGAGACCCAGTACTTC.

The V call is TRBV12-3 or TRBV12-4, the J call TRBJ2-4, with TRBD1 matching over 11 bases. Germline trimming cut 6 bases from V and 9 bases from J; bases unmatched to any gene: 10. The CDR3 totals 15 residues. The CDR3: CASRKGTGGQLIQYF. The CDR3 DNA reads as TGTGCCAGCAGAAAAGGGACAGGGGGTCAGCTCATTCAGTACTTC.

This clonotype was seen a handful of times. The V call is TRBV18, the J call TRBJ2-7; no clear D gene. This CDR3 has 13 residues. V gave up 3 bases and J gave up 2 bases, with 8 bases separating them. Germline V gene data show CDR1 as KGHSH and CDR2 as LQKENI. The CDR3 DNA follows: TGTGCCAGCTCACCCCTAGGAACCTACGAGCAGTACTTC. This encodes CASSPLGTYEQYF. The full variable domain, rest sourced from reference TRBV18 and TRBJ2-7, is NAGVMQNPRHLVRRRGQEARLRCSPMKGHSHVYWYRQLPEEGLKFMVYLQKENIIDESGMPKERFSAEFPKEGPSILRIQQVVRGDSAAYFCASSPLGTYEQYFGPGTRLTVT.

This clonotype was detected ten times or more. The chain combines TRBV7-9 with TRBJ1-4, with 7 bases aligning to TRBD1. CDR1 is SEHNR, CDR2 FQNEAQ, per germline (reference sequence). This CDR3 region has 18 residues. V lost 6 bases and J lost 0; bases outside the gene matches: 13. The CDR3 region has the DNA TGTGCCAGCAGTACCCGGGACAGTTGGAAATCAACTAATGAAAAACTGTTTTTT. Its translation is CASSTRDSWKSTNEKLFF.

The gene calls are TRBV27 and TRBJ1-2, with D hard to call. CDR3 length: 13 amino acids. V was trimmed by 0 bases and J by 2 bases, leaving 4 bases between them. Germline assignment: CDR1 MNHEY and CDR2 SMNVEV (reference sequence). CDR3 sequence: CASSLSGNYGYTF. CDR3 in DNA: TGTGCCAGCAGTTTATCAGGGAACTATGGCTACACCTTC.

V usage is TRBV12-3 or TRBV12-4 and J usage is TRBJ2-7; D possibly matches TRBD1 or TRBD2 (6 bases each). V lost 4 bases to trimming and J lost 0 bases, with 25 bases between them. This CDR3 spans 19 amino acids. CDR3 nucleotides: TGTGCCAGCAGTTCCCTAGGGGGGCATGGCCCGACTCCCTCCTACGAGCAGTACTTC. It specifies CASSSLGGHGPTPSYEQYF.

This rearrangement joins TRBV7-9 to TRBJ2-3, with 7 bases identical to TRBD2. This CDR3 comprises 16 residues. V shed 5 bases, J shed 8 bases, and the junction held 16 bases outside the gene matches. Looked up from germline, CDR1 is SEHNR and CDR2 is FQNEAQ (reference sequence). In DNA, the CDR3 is TGTGCCAGCAGCCCCGGCAAGGGGAGGGATCCTCTTACGCAGTATTTT. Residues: CASSPGKGRDPLTQYF.

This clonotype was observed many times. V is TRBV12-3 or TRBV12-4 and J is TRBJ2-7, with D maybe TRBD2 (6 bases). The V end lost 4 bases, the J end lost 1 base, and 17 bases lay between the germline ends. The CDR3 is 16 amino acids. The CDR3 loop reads CASSSNRRAESYEQYF. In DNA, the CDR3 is TGTGCCAGCAGTTCCAATCGGAGGGCCGAGTCCTACGAGCAGTACTTC.

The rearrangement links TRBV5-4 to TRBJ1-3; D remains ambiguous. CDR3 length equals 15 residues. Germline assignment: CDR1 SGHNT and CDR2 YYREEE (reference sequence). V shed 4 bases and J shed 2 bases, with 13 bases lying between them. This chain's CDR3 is CASSVGLGTGNTIYF. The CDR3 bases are TGTGCCAGCAGCGTCGGACTGGGGACTGGAAACACCATATATTTT.

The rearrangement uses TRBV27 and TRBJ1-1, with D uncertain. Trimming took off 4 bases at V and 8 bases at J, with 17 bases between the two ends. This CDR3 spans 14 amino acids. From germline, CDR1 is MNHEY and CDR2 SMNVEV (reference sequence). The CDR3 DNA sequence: TGTGCCAGCAGTTCAGTATCAACCACCGCCGAAGCTTTCTTT. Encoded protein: CASSSVSTTAEAFF.

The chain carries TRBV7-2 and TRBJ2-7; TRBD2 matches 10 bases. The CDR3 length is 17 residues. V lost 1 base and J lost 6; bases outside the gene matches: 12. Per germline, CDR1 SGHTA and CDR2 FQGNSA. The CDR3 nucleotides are TGTGCCAGCAGCTTAGGGACTAGCGGAGCCCTTCCAAGCGAGCAGTACTTC. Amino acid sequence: CASSLGTSGALPSEQYF.

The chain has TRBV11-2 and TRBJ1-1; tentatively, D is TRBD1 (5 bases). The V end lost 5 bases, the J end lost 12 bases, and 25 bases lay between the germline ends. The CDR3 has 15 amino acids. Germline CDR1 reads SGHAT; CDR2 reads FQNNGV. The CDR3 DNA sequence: TGTGCCAGCAGCCATTCTGCACGGGACCACGGTGCTCCTTTCTTT. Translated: CASSHSARDHGAPFF.

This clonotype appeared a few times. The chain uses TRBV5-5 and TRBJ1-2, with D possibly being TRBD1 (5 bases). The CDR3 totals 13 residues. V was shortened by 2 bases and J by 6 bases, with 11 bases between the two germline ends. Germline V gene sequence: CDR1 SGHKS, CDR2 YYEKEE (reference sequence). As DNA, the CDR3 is TGTGCCAGCAGCTTTACGGAGGGGCATGGCTACACCTTC. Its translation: CASSFTEGHGYTF.

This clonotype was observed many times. The chain's CDR3 is CASSPKPDGYNEQFF. The CDR3 coding sequence is TGTGCCAGCAGCCCCAAGCCGGACGGCTACAATGAGCAGTTCTTC. The chain recombines TRBV7-2 with TRBJ2-1; D ambiguous. This CDR3 spans 15 amino acids. Germline V gene lookup returns CDR1 SGHTA and CDR2 FQGNSA. V lost 5 bases and J 3 bases, leaving 14 bases between the germline ends. Full variable domain (rest looked up from reference TRBV7-2 and TRBJ2-1): GAGVSQSPSNKVTEKGKDVELRCDPISGHTALYWYRQSLGQGLEFLIYFQGNSAPDKSGLPSDRFSAERTGGSVSTLTIQRTQQEDSAVYLCASSPKPDGYNEQFFGPGTRLTVL.

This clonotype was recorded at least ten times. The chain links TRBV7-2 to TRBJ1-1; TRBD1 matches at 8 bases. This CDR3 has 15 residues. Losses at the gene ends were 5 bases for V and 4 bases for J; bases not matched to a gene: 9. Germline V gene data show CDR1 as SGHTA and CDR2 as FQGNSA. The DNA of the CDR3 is TGTGCCAGCAGCACACAGGGGGGGTGGAGCACTGAAGCTTTCTTT. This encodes CASSTQGGWSTEAFF.

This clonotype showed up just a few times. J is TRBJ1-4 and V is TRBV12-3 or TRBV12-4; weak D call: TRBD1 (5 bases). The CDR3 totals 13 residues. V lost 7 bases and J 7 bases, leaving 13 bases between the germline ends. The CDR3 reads CASISARGEKLFF. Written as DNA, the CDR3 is TGTGCCAGCATCTCGGCTAGGGGTGAAAAACTGTTTTTT.